Reported below is one T cell receptor beta chain. This CDR3 region has 14 residues. Trimming at V came to 2 bases and at J to 4 bases, leaving 4 bases not matched to a gene. In germline, CDR1 is LNHNV, CDR2 YYDKDF (reference sequence). The data were taken from a study of cytomegalovirus exposure and HLA in healthy donors. Primers for the PCR totalled 60 Vbeta and 13 Jbeta. Using immunoSEQ multiplex PCR, the repertoire was profiled, and TCRdb retains in-frame clones only, with some absent. The data contain 150,000 to 180,000 clones, around three quarters of them seen just once; the ten biggest clones take up over 3%.

V usage is TRBV15 and J usage is TRBJ1-2, with 7 bases identical to TRBD1. This TCR came from a woman in her forties in good health and CMV-seronegative. Sequenced sample: PBMCs. The CDR3 spells CATSRPGQSYGYTF. The CDR3 bases are TGTGCCACCAGCAGACCGGGACAGTCCTATGGCTACACCTTC.